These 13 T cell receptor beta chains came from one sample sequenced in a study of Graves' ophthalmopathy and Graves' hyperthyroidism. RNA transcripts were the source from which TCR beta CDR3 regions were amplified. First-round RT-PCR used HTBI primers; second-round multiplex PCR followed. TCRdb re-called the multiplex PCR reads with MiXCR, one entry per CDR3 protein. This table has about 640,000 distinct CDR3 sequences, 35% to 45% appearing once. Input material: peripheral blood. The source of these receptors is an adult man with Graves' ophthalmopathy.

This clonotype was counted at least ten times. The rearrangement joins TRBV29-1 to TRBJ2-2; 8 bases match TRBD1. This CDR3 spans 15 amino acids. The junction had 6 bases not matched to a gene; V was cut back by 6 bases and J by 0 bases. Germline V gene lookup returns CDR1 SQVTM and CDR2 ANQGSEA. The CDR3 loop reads CSVLRTGTNTGELFF. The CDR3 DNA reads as TGCAGCGTGCTAAGGACAGGGACGAACACCGGGGAGCTGTTTTTT.

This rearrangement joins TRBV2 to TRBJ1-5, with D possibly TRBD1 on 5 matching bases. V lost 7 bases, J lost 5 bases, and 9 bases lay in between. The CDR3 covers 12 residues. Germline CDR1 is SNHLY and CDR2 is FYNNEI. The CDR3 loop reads CASMGRHQPQHF. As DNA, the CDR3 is TGTGCCAGCATGGGGCGACATCAGCCCCAGCATTTT.

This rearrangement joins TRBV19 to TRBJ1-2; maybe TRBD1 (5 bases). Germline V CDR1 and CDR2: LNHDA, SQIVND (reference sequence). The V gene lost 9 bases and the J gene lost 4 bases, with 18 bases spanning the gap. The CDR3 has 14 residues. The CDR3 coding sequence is TGTGCCAGCTCACCTGGGGCATCCAGCTATGGCTACACCTTC. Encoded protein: CASSPGASSYGYTF. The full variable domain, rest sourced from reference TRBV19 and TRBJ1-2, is DGGITQSPKYLFRKEGQNVTLSCEQNLNHDAMYWYRQDPGQGLRLIYYSQIVNDFQKGDIAEGYSVSREKKESFPLTVTSAQKNPTAFYLCASSPGASSYGYTFGSGTRLTVV.

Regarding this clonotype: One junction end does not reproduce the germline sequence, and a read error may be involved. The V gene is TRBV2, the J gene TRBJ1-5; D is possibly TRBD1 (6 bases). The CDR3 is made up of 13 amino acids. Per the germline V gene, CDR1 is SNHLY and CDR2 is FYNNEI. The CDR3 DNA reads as TGTGCCCGCAGGGGTAAGGGGAATCAGCCCCAGCATTTT. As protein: CARRGKGNQPQHF.

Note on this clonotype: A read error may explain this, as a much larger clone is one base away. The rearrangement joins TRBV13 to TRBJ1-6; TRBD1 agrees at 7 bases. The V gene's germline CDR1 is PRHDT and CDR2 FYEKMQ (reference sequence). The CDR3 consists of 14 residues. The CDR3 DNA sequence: TGTGCCAGCAGCTTCCGGGACAGTAATTCATCCCTCCACTTT. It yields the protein CASSFRDSNSSLHF. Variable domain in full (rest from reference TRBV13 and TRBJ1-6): AAGVIQSPRHLIKEKRETATLKCYPIPRHDTVYWYQQGPGQDPQFLISFYEKMQSDKGSIPDRFSAQQFSDYHSELNMSSLELGDSALYFCASSFRDSNSSLHFGNGTRLTVT.

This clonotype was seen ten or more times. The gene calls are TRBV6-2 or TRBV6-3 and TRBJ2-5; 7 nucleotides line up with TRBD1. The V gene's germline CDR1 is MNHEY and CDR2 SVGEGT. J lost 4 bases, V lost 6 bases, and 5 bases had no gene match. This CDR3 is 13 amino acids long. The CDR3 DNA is TGTGCCAGCAGCAGACAGGGTGGAGAGACCCAGTACTTC. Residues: CASSRQGGETQYF.

The CDR3 here is CASRDGQGDTEAFF. Written as DNA, the CDR3 is TGTGCCAGCAGGGACGGACAGGGAGACACTGAAGCTTTCTTT. The chain is built from TRBV6-6 and TRBJ1-1; 8 bases match TRBD1. CDR3 length equals 14 residues. Germline trimming cut 6 bases from V and 3 bases from J; bases unmatched to any gene: 6. The germline gives CDR1 MNHNY, CDR2 SVGAGI (reference sequence).

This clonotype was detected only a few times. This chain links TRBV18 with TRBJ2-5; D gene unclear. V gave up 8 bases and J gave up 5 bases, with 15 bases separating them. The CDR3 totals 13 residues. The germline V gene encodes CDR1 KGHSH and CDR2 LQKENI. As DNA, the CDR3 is TGTGCCAGCAGGTTAACATCAGAGGAGACCCAGTACTTC. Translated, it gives CASRLTSEETQYF.

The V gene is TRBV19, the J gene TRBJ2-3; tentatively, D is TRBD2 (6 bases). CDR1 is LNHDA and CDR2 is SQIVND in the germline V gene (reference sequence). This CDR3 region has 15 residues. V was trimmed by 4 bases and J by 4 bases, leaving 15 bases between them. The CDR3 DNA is TGTGCCAGTAGTAGGGACGTCGGGACTGCAGATACGCAGTATTTT. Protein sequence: CASSRDVGTADTQYF.

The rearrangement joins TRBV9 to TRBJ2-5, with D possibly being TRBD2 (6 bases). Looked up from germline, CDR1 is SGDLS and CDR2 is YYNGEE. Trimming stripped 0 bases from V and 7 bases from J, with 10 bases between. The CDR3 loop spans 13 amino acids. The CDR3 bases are TGTGCCAGCAGCGTAGAGGTCGGGAGGACCCAGTACTTC. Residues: CASSVEVGRTQYF.

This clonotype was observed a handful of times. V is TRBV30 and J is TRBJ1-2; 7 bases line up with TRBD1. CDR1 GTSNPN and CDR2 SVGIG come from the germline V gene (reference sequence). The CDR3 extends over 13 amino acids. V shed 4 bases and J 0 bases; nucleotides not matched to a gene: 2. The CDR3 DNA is TGTGCCTGGACCGGGACAGCTAACTATGGCTACACCTTC. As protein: CAWTGTANYGYTF.

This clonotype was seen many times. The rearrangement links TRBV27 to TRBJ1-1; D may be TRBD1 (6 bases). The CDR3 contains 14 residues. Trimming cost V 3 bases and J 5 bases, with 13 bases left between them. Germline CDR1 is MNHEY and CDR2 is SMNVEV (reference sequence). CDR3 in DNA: TGTGCCAGCAGTTTGGGGGCGCGTGGAACTGAAGCTTTCTTT. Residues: CASSLGARGTEAFF.

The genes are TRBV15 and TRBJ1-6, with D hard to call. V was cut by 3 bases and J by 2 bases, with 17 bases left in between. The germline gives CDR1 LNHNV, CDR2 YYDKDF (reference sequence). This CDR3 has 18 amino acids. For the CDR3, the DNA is TGTGCCACCAGCAGCCAAGATCCATCTACAGCCTATAATTCACCCCTCCACTTT. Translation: CATSSQDPSTAYNSPLHF.